This T cell receptor (beta chain) was obtained from a study of response to subunit inactivated influenza vaccine. This CDR3 spans 15 amino acids. Germline lookup yields CDR1 MDHEN and CDR2 SYDVKM. Trimming removed 8 bases at V and 0 bases at J, with 17 bases between. The study's findings and limits: There was a suggestion from the authors that each seasonal influenza vaccination recruits few new T cells.

This clonotype was counted only a few times. Its cognate antigen is unknown. TCRdb reanalysed the RT-PCR reads using MiXCR and keeps one entry per CDR3 protein. The repertoire holds 650,000 to 800,000 distinct CDR3 sequences, approximately 13% seen once, with 5.5% to 7% in the top ten. The sequenced sample was PBMCs from blood, obtained 14 to 15 days before vaccination. This chain connects TRBV28 to TRBJ2-7; D is unclear. The sequence was collected from a man aged 50 to 60 who received an inactivated influenza vaccine. CDR3 nucleotides: TGTGCCAGCTCAGCCAGCACCATGAGCTCCTACGAGCAGTACTTC. It translates to CASSASTMSSYEQYF.